This T cell receptor (beta chain) was identified in a study of T cells in tumors after PD-1 blockade. The protocol was immunoSEQ multiplex PCR, while the TCRdb copy is restricted to in-frame clones and leaves out a portion. The sample yields around 11,000 clones, around 67% seen once. V dropped 4 bases and J dropped 5 bases, with 8 bases sitting between them. From germline, CDR1 is SGHNT and CDR2 YYREEE (reference sequence). The CDR3 contains 12 residues. The sample here was tumor tissue, taken after anti-PD-1 treatment. The J gene is TRBJ2-3, the V gene TRBV5-4; D unclear. The TCR was taken from a human donor with basal cell carcinoma. CDR3 DNA sequence: TGTGCCAGCAGCGCGGACCGAGATACGCAGTATTTT. It encodes CASSADRDTQYF.